This T cell receptor beta chain was found in a study of identical twins. There are a few counts of this clonotype. As yet, its antigen is unknown. The study, taken as a whole, reports: Fewer insertions marked abundant cord blood beta clonotypes; young adult naive trended weakly, memory not at all.

TCRdb reprocessed the 5' RACE reads via MiXCR and lists one record per CDR3 protein. The sample consists of 1,800,000 or so distinct CDR3 sequences, around 33% of them appearing once. Sequencing was carried out using cord blood. This sequence originates from a newborn girl in good health.

DNA of the CDR3: TGCGCCAGCAGTTTCCCTAGACTGGAACTCAATGAGCAGTTCTTC. Translating it yields CASSFPRLELNEQFF. The rearrangement uses TRBV5-1 and TRBJ2-1; D is unclear. Germline lookup yields CDR1 SGHRS and CDR2 YFSETQ. Trimming removed 5 bases at V and 6 bases at J, with 18 bases between. This CDR3 has 15 residues.